The clone carrying this TCR beta chain was observed a single time. Data came from immunoSEQ multiplex PCR; TCRdb stores just in-frame clones and leaves some out. The sample has roughly 490,000 clones, around 80% seen once. CDR1 and CDR2 from the germline V gene are SGHTA and FQGNSA. The V gene lost 2 bases and the J gene lost 4 bases, with 12 bases spanning the gap. The CDR3 has 15 amino acids. This entry belongs to a study of shared clonotypes between healthy human individuals. The rearrangement links TRBV7-2 to TRBJ2-1, with D hard to call. The receptor's source is a woman in her 40s in good health. Some clones in this sample may be carry-over from other donors' samples. The source material was PBMCs. CDR3 residues: CASSLTSDGYNEQFF. The CDR3 DNA follows: TGTGCCAGCAGCTTAACTTCGGACGGTTACAATGAGCAGTTCTTC.